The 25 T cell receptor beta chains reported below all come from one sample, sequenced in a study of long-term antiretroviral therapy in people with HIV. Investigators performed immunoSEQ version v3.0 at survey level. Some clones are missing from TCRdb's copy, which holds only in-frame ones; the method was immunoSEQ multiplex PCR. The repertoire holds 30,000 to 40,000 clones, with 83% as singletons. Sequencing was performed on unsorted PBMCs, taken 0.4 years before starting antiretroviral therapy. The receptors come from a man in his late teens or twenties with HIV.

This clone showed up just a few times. CDR3 in DNA: TGCGCCAGCAGCCTACAGGGAGAGAATGAGCAGTTCTTC. This codes for CASSLQGENEQFF. This chain links TRBV4-1 with TRBJ2-1, with D perhaps matching TRBD1 (6 bases). V lost 4 bases and J lost 7, with 11 bases in between. Germline values: CDR1 MGHRA, CDR2 YSYEKL. The CDR3 covers 13 residues.

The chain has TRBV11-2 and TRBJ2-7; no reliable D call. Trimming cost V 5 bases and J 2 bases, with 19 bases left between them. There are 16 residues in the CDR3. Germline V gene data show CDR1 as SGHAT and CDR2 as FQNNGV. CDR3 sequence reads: CASSLIGTAYPYEQYF. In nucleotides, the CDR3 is TGTGCCAGCAGCCTTATCGGAACAGCATACCCCTACGAGCAGTACTTC.

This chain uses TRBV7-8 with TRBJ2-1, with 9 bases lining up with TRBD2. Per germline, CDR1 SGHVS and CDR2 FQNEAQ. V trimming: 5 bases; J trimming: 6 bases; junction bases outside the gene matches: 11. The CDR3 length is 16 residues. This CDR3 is CASSRSAGGSLNEQFF. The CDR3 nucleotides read TGTGCCAGCAGCCGATCGGCGGGAGGGAGCCTCAATGAGCAGTTCTTC.

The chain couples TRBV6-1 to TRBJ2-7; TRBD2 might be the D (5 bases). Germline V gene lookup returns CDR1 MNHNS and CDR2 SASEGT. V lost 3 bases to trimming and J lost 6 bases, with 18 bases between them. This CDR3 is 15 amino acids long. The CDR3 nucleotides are TGTGCCAGCAGTGACGACTCCAGCGGTCCGCTCGAGCAGTACTTC. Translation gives CASSDDSSGPLEQYF.

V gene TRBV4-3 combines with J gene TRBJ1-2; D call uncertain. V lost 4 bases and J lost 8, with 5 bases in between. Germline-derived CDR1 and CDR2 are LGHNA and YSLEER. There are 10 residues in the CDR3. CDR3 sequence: CASSPGGYTF. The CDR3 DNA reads TGCGCCAGCAGCCCGGGGGGCTACACCTTC.

The DNA of the CDR3 is TGTGCCAGCACCCCTGGGGAGACCCAGTACTTC. This codes for CASTPGETQYF. The chain joins TRBV7-2 to TRBJ2-5; D not certain. The CDR3 runs 11 residues. Germline V CDR1 and CDR2: SGHTA, FQGNSA. The germline V and J ends were trimmed by 7 bases and 5 bases, with 8 bases remaining between them.

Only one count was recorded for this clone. DNA of the CDR3: TGCAGCTCGACCCGGACAGGGGTTAACTATGGCTACACCTTC. Translation: CSSTRTGVNYGYTF. The J gene is TRBJ1-2, the V gene TRBV29-1; TRBD1 aligns across 9 bases. The germline gives CDR1 SQVTM, CDR2 ANQGSEA. V lost 8 bases to trimming and J lost 1 base; unmatched junction nucleotides: 8. CDR3 size: 14 residues. Variable domain in full (rest from reference TRBV29-1 and TRBJ1-2): SAVISQKPSRDICQRGTSLTIQCQVDSQVTMMFWYRQQPGQSLTLIATANQGSEATYESGFVIDKFPISRPNLTFSTLTVSNMSPEDSSIYLCSSTRTGVNYGYTFGSGTRLTVV.

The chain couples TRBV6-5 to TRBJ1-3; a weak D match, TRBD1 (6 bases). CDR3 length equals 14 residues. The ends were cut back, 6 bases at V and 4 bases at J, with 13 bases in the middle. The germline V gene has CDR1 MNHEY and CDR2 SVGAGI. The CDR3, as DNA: TGTGCCAGCAGGCTACAGGGATCCGGAAACACCATATATTTT. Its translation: CASRLQGSGNTIYF.

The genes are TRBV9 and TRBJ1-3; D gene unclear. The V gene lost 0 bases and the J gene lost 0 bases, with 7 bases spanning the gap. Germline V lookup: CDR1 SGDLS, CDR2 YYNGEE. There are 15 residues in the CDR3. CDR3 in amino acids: CASSVVGYSGNTIYF. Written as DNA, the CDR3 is TGTGCCAGCAGCGTAGTAGGGTACTCTGGAAACACCATATATTTT.

The CDR3 region is CASSRRWGSGNTIYF. CDR3 nucleotides: TGTGCCAGCAGCCGCAGGTGGGGTTCTGGAAACACCATATATTTT. This rearrangement joins TRBV5-4 to TRBJ1-3, with D uncertain. This CDR3 is 15 amino acids long. Per germline, CDR1 SGHNT and CDR2 YYREEE (reference sequence). V gave up 4 bases and J gave up 1 base, with 12 bases separating them.

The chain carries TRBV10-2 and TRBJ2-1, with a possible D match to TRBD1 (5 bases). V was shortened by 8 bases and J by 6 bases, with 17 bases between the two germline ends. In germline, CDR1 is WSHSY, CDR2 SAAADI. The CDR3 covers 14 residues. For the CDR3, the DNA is TGCGCCAGCGGAACAGGTGGTGACTTCAATGAGCAGTTCTTC. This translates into CASGTGGDFNEQFF.

The chain's CDR3 is CASSSSGTPKPDTQYF. The CDR3, as DNA: TGTGCCAGCAGCTCCTCCGGGACACCAAAACCAGATACGCAGTATTTT. The V gene is TRBV5-5, the J gene TRBJ2-3; possibly TRBD1 for D (6 bases). The CDR3 length is 16 residues. Trimming removed 3 bases at V and 4 bases at J, with 18 bases between. Germline V gene lookup returns CDR1 SGHKS and CDR2 YYEKEE (reference sequence).

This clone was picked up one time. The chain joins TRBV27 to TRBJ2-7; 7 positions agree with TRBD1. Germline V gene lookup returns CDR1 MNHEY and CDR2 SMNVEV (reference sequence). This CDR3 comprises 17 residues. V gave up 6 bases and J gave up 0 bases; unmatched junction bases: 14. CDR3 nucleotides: TGTGCCAGCAGCCTACAGGGGCTCGGACTCCCCTCCTACGAGCAGTACTTC. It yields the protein CASSLQGLGLPSYEQYF.

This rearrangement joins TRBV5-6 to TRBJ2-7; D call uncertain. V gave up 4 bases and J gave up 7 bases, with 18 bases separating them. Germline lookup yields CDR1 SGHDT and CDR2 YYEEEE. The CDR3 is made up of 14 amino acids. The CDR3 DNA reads TGTGCCAGCAGCCGTCCGGCCGGCAACCAAGAGCAGTACTTC. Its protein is CASSRPAGNQEQYF. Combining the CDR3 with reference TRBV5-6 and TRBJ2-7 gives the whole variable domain DAGVTQSPTHLIKTRGQQVTLRCSPKSGHDTVSWYQQALGQGPQFIFQYYEEEERQRGNFPDRFSGHQFPNYSSELNVNALLLGDSALYLCASSRPAGNQEQYFGPGTRLTVT.

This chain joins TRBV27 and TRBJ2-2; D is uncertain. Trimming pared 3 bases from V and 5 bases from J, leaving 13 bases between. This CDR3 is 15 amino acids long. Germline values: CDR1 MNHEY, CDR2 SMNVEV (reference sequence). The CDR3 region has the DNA TGTGCCAGCAGTTTCACAAGGGTCGGGACCGGGGAGCTGTTTTTT. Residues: CASSFTRVGTGELFF.

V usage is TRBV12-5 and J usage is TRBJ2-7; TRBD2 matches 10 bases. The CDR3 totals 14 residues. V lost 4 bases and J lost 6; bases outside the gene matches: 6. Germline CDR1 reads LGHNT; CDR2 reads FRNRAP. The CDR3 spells CASGWGLAPAEQYF. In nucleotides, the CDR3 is TGTGCTAGTGGTTGGGGACTAGCGCCCGCCGAGCAGTACTTC.

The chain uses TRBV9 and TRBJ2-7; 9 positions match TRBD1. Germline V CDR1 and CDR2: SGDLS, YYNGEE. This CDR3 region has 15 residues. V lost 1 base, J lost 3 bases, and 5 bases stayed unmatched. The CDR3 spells CASSVRDRAVYEQYF. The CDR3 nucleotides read TGTGCCAGCAGCGTACGGGACAGGGCTGTCTACGAGCAGTACTTC.

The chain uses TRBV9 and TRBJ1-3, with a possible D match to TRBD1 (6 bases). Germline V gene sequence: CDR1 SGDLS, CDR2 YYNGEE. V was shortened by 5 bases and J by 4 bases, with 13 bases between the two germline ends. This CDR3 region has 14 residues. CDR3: CASSEDSFGNTIYF. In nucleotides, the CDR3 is TGTGCCAGCAGTGAGGACAGCTTCGGAAACACCATATATTTT. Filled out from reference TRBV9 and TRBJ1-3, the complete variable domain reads DSGVTQTPKHLITATGQRVTLRCSPRSGDLSVYWYQQSLDQGLQFLIQYYNGEERAKGNILERFSAQQFPDLHSELNLSSLELGDSALYFCASSEDSFGNTIYFGEGSWLTVV.

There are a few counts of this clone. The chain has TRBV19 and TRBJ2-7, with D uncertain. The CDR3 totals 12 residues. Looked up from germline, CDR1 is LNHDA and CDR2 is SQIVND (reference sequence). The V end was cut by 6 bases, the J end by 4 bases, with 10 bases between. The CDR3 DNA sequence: TGTGCCAGTAGCGGCTACCCTTACGAGCAGTACTTC. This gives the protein CASSGYPYEQYF.

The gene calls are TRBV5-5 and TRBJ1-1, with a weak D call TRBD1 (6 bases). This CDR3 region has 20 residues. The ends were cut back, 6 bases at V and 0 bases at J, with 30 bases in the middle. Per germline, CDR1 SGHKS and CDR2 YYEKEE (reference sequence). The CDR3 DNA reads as TGTGCCAGCATGTCACGCCCCCCGGACAGACCTAACAAACTGAACACTGAAGCTTTCTTT. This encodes CASMSRPPDRPNKLNTEAFF.

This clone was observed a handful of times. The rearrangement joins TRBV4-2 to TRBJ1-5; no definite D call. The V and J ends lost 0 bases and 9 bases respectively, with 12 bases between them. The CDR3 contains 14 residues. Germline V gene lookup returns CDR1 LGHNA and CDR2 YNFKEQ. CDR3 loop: CASSQDSPAGPQHF. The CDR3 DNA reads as TGTGCCAGCAGCCAAGACAGCCCGGCTGGGCCCCAGCATTTT.

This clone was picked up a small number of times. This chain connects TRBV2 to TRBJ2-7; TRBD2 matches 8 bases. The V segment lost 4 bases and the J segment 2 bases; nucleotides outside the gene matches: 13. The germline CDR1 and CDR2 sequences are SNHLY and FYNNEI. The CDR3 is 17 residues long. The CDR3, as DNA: TGTGCCAGCAGTGGCACGGATCTCATTAGCGGGACCTACGAGCAGTACTTC. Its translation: CASSGTDLISGTYEQYF.

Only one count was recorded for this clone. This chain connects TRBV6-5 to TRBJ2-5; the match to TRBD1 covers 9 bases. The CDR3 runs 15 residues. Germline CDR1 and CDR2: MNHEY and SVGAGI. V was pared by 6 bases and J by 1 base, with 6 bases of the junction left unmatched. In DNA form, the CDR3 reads TGTGCCAGCAGAGGGGACAGGGTAGGCCAAGAGACCCAGTACTTC. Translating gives CASRGDRVGQETQYF.

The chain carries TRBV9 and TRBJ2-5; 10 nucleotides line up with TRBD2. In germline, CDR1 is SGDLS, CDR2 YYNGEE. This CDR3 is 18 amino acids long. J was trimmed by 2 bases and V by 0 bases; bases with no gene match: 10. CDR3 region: CASSVGGGAGGFQETQYF. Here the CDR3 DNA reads TGTGCCAGCAGCGTAGGGGGCGGAGCGGGGGGGTTTCAAGAGACCCAGTACTTC.

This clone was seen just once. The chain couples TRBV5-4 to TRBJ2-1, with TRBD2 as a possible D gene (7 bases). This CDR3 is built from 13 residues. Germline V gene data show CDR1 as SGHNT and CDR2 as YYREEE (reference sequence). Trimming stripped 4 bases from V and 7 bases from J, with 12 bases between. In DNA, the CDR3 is TGTGCCAGCAGCCGGGGGGCTATTAATGAGCAGTTCTTC. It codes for CASSRGAINEQFF. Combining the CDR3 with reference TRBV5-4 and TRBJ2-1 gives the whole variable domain ETGVTQSPTHLIKTRGQQVTLRCSSQSGHNTVSWYQQALGQGPQFIFQYYREEENGRGNFPPRFSGLQFPNYSSELNVNALELDDSALYLCASSRGAINEQFFGPGTRLTVL.